This TCR beta chain was recorded in a study of T cells in Graves' hyperthyroidism and ophthalmopathy. Study context: Peripheral blood sampling occurred at initial diagnosis, before any treatment.

On this clonotype: Its antigen remains unknown.

The diagnoses drew upon clinical symptoms, serum thyroxine and TRAb, thyroid ultrasound and orbital computed tomography. Overall study results and limits: Model-based prediction identified ophthalmopathy a median around 6.5 months prior to its onset. Most thyroid clonotypes that were expanded above 0.001 also turned up in blood.

Amplification targeted TCR beta CDR3 regions from RNA transcripts. HTBI primers were the set used in a first-round RT-PCR of the TCR CDR3. TCRdb independently ran MiXCR on the multiplex PCR reads; one entry per CDR3 protein. The sample yields about 320,000 distinct CDR3 sequences, around a sixth seen once. Material for sequencing was blood. This TCR was sampled from a man aged 25 to 40 with Graves' hyperthyroidism.

The CDR3 here is CASSYSGQGATNEKLFF. The CDR3, as DNA: TGTGCCAGCAGTTACTCCGGACAGGGCGCAACTAATGAAAAACTGTTTTTT. This chain joins TRBV6-2 or TRBV6-3 and TRBJ1-4; TRBD1 matches at 8 bases. V dropped 0 bases and J dropped 0; count of bases not matched to a gene: 3. CDR3 length: 17 residues. From germline, CDR1 is MNHEY and CDR2 SVGEGT.